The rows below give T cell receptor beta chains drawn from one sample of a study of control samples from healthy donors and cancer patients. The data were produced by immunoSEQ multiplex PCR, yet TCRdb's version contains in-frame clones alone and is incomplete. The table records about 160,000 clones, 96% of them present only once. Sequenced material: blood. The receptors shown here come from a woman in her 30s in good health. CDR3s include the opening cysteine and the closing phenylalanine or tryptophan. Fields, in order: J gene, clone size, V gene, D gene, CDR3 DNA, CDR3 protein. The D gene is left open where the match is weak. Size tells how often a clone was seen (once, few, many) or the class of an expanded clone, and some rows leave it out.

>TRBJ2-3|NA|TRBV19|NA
TGTGCCAGTAGTATAGATCAACCGGGACCTACAGATACGCAGTATTTT
CASSIDQPGPTDTQYF
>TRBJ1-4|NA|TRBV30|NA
TGTGCCTGGAGTACAGGACAGCCCTATGAAAAACTGTTTTTT
CAWSTGQPYEKLFF
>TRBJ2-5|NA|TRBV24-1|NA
TGTGCCACCAGTGATCCTACACGCCATGGGGAGACCCAGTACTTC
CATSDPTRHGETQYF
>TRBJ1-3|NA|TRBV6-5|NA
TGTGCCATCGGCTTCTCTGGAAACACCATATATTTT
CAIGFSGNTIYF
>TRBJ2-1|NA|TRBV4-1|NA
TGCGCCAGCAGCCAAGATCCGGCAGAGGGGCAGTTCTTC
CASSQDPAEGQFF
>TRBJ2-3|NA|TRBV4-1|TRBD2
TGCGCCAGCAGCCAAGATCCGACTAGCGGACCATTGGATACGCAGTATTTT
CASSQDPTSGPLDTQYF
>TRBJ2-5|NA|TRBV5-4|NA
TGTGCCAGCAGCTTTGGTCAAAGGCCCGCGAAAGAGACCCAGTACTTC
CASSFGQRPAKETQYF
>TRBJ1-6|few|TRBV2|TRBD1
TGTGCCAGCAGGGTGACAGGGAATAATTCACCCCTCCACTTT
CASRVTGNNSPLHF
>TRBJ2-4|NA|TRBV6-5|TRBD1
TGTGCCAGCAGGGACAGGCTAGCCAAAAACATTCAGTACTTC
CASRDRLAKNIQYF
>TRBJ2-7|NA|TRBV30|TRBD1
TGTGCCTGGGGGACAGGCCCCTACGAGCAGTACTTC
CAWGTGPYEQYF
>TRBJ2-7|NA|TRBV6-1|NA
TGTGCCAGCAGTGAAGAGGATCAGGGGTACTCCTACGAGCAGTACTTC
CASSEEDQGYSYEQYF
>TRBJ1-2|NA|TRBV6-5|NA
TGTGCCAGCAGTTTTTCAGGGGACGATGGCTACACCTTC
CASSFSGDDGYTF
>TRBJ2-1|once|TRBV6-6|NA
TGTGCCAGCAGTTTCCGCAATGAGCAGTTCTTC
CASSFRNEQFF
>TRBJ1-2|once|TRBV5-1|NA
TGCGCCAGCAGCTTGGATACCCCGGGTCTAGATGGCTACACCTTC
CASSLDTPGLDGYTF
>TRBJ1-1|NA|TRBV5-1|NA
TGCGCCAGCAGCGTGACAGGTAGGGACACTGAAGCTTTCTTT
CASSVTGRDTEAFF
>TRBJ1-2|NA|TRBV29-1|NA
TGCAGCCCCACAGGGCCGGATGGCTACACCTTC
CSPTGPDGYTF
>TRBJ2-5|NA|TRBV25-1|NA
TGTGCCAGGATTGGGCCCCCAGCGGAGACCCAGTACTTC
CARIGPPAETQYF
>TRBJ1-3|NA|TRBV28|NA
TGTGCCAGCAGTTCACTAAGGGACCCACGCTCTGGAAACACCATATATTTT
CASSSLRDPRSGNTIYF
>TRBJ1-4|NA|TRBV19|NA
TGTGCCAGTAGTTTTGCAGCGACCAATGAAAAACTGTTTTTT
CASSFAATNEKLFF
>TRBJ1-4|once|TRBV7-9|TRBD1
TGTGCCTATACAGGGGGGACTAATGAAAAACTGTTTTTT
CAYTGGTNEKLFF
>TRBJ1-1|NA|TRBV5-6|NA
TGTGCCAGCAGCTTGGTGGACACCTCGTCCGGGGGAGCTTTCTTT
CASSLVDTSSGGAFF
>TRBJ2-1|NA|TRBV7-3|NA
TGTGCCAGCAGCTTAAGCGGGAAGGGACCCTACAATGAGCAGTTCTTC
CASSLSGKGPYNEQFF
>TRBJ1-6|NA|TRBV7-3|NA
TGTGCCAGCAGCCCCTCGGTAGGACAGAATAATTCACCCCTCCACTTT
CASSPSVGQNNSPLHF
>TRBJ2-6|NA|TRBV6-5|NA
TGTGCCAGCAGTAAGACAGACTCTGGGGCCAACGTCCTGACTTTC
CASSKTDSGANVLTF
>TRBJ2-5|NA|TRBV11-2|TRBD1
TGTGCCAGCAGCAACCGGGACAGGGTCTTCCAAGAGACCCAGTACTTC
CASSNRDRVFQETQYF
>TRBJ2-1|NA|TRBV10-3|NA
TGTGCCATCATGAGTCCAGCGAGTTACAATGAGCAGTTCTTC
CAIMSPASYNEQFF
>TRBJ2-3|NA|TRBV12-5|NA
TGTGCTAGTGGTTTGGGGGACACCACAGATACGCAGTATTTT
CASGLGDTTDTQYF
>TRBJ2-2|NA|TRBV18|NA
TGTGCCAGCTCACCAGGATTGGTCGGGGAGCTGTTTTTT
CASSPGLVGELFF
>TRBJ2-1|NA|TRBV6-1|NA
TGTGCCAGCAGTGAAGTGCGGGTCAATGAGCAGTTCTTC
CASSEVRVNEQFF
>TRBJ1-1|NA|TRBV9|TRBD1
TGTGCCAGCAGCGTAGGGCGACAGGGACTCAGTACTGAAGCTTTCTTT
CASSVGRQGLSTEAFF
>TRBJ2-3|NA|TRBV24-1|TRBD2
TGTGCCTCCTCAGCGGGGAGCACAGATACGCAGTATTTT
CASSAGSTDTQYF
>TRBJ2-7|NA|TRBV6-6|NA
TGTGCCAGCAGTCATCTGGGTTCGGGGCAGTACTTC
CASSHLGSGQYF
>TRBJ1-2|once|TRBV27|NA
TGTGCCACCCTTCAGAGGGGGAGCTGGAGGGGCTACACCTTC
CATLQRGSWRGYTF
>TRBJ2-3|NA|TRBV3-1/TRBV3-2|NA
TGTGCCAGCAGCCAAAGGAAACCTAGGGGCACAGATACGCAGTATTTT
CASSQRKPRGTDTQYF
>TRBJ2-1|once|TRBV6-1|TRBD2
TGTGCCAGCAGTGAAGCTGTCGGGGGGGCAAACAATGAGCAGTTCTTC
CASSEAVGGANNEQFF
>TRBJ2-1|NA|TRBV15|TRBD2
TGTGCCACCAGCAGAGGTCGAGGGCTAGCGGGAGACGGTGAGCAGTTCTTC
CATSRGRGLAGDGEQFF
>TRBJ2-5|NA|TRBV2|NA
TGTGCCAGCAGGGGACAGCGGGCACAAGAGACCCAGTACTTC
CASRGQRAQETQYF
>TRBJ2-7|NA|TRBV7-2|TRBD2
TGTGCCAGCAGCTTAGTGAGTAGCGGGAGGCCCTACGAGCAGTACTTC
CASSLVSSGRPYEQYF
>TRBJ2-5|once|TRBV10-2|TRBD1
TGCGCCATCGCACCCTTGGACAGGACAAAAGAGACCCAGTACTTC
CAIAPLDRTKETQYF
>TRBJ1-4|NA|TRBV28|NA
TGTGCCAGCAGTTCCGTCCGGGTCCTTAATGAAAAACTGTTTTTT
CASSSVRVLNEKLFF
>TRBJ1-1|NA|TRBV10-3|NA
TGTGCCATCAGTGGGGGCCGGAACACTGAAGCTTTCTTT
CAISGGRNTEAFF
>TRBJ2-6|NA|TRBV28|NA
TGTGCCAGCAGTTCGACGAGGGGGGCCAACGTCCTGACTTTC
CASSSTRGANVLTF
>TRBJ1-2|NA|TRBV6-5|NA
TGTGCCAGCAGACCCAACAGGCCCGGCTACACCTTC
CASRPNRPGYTF
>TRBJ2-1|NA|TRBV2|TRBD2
TGTGCCAGCATGAGGGAGACTAGCGGGAGAGGTGAGCAGTTCTTC
CASMRETSGRGEQFF
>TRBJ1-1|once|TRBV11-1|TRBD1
TGTGCCAGCACTCCTGACAGGGATAGAGCTGAAGCTTTCTTT
CASTPDRDRAEAFF
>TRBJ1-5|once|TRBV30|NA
TGTGCCTGGAGTGGGGGAGAAGATAGCAATCAGCCCCAGCATTTT
CAWSGGEDSNQPQHF
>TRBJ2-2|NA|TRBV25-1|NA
TGTGCCAGCAGTGGTTTAACCGGGGAGCTGTTTTTT
CASSGLTGELFF
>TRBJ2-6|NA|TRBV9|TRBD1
TGTGCCAGCAGCATCCAAGGACAGGGAAACTCTGGGGCCAACGTCCTGACTTTC
CASSIQGQGNSGANVLTF
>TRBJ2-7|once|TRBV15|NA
TGTGCCACCAGCATTGGGGGATCCCTCTACGAGCAGTACTTC
CATSIGGSLYEQYF
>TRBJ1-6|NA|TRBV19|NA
TGTGCCAGTAGTGTCCACCCAGGACTTGCTTCACCCCTCCACTTT
CASSVHPGLASPLHF
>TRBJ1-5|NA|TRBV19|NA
TGTGCCAGCTCTCGCCAGGTTAGCAATCAGCCCCAGCATTTT
CASSRQVSNQPQHF
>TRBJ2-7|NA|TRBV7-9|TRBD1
TGTGCCAGCAGTTCAGTGGGACAGGACAGCTCCTACGAGCAGTACTTC
CASSSVGQDSSYEQYF
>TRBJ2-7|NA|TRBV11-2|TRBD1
TGTGCCAGCAGCTTAAGGAATTACGGGACAGGGAACTACGAGCAGTACTTC
CASSLRNYGTGNYEQYF
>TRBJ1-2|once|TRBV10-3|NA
TGTGCCATCACCGAGGGTGACAGTGGCTACACCTTC
CAITEGDSGYTF
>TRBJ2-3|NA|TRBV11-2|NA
TGTGCCAGCAGCCTCCACCGGGCGGGTACCGATACGCAGTATTTT
CASSLHRAGTDTQYF
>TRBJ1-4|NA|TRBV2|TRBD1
TGTGCCAGCAGCGCAATAGACAGGGGGGGAGGAAAACTGTTTTTT
CASSAIDRGGGKLFF
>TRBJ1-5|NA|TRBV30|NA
TGTGCCTGGAGTCGGGTCTCTGGCAATCAGCCCCAGCATTTT
CAWSRVSGNQPQHF
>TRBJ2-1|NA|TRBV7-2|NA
TGTGCCAGCAGCTTAGTCGGAATGCGACACTTATACAATGAGCAGTTCTTC
CASSLVGMRHLYNEQFF
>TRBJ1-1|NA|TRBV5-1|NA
TGCGCCAGCAGCGCCACAGATGAAGCTTTCTTT
CASSATDEAFF